This T cell receptor (beta chain) was identified during a study of PD-L1 blockade in urothelial cancer. The study, taken as a whole, reports: Those with durable benefit had larger increases in tumor-associated blood clones at 3 weeks. Having blood TCR clonality under the median before treatment predicted better survival.

The time point: peripheral blood 6 weeks after treatment start. This table comes from immunoSEQ multiplex PCR, and its TCRdb copy is limited to in-frame clones, with some not included. The sample contains 20,000 to 25,000 clones, approximately 89% of which appear only once. Germline V CDR1 and CDR2: SGDLS, YYNGEE. The ends were cut back, 4 bases at V and 2 bases at J, with 19 bases in the middle. The length of the CDR3 is 17 residues. A single count supports this clone. No antigen is known for it. This TCR derives from a woman aged 60-75 years with urothelial cancer. V usage is TRBV9 and J usage is TRBJ2-4; TRBD1 is a possible D gene (5 bases). The sample here was PBMCs, taken around atezolizumab (anti-PD-L1) treatment. The chain's CDR3 is CASSPLGRSGPKNIQYF. The CDR3 DNA follows: TGTGCCAGCAGCCCTTTAGGACGGTCAGGGCCCAAAAACATTCAGTACTTC.